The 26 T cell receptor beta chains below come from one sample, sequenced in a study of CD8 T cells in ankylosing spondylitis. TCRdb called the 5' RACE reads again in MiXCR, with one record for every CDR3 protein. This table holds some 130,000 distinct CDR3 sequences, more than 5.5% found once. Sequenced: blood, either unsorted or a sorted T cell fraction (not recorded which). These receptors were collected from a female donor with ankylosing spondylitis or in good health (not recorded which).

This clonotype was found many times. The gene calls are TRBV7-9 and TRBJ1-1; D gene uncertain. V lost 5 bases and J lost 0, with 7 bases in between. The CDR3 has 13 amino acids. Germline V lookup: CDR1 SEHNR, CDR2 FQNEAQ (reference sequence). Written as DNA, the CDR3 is TGTGCCAGCAGCCCCCGCCTGAACACTGAAGCTTTCTTT. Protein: CASSPRLNTEAFF.

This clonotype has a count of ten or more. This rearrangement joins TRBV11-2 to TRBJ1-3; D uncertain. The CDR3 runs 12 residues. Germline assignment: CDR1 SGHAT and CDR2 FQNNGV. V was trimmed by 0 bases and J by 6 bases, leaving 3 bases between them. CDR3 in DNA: TGTGCCAGCAGCTTAGAGCCAAACACCATATATTTT. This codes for CASSLEPNTIYF.

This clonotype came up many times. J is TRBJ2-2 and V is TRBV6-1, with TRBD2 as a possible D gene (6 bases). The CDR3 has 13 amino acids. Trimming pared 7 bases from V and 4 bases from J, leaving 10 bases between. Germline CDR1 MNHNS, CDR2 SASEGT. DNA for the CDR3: TGTGCCAGCACCGACGGGGGCACCGGGGAGCTGTTTTTT. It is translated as CASTDGGTGELFF.

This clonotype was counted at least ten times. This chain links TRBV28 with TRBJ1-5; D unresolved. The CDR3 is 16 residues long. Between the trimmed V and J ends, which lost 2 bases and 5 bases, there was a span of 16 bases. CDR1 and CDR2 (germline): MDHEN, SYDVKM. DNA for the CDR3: TGTGCCAGCAGTTTAACCCGAGTAAGGACGGATCAGCCCCAGCATTTT. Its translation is CASSLTRVRTDQPQHF.

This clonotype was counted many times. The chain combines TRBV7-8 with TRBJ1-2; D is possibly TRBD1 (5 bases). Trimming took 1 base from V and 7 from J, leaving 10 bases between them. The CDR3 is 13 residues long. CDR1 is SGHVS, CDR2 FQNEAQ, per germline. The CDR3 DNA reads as TGTGCCAGCAGCTTAGGGGACTCGCTTGGCTACACCTTC. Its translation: CASSLGDSLGYTF.

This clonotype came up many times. The CDR3 DNA follows: TGTGCCAGCAGTTACATCGGGACAAGGGGATTCTATGGCTACACCTTC. Translation: CASSYIGTRGFYGYTF. The chain uses TRBV6-2 or TRBV6-3 and TRBJ1-2; D might be TRBD1 (6 bases). V was trimmed by 2 bases and J by 4 bases, leaving 17 bases between them. Germline CDR1 MNHEY, CDR2 SVGEGT. The CDR3 sequence is 16 residues long.

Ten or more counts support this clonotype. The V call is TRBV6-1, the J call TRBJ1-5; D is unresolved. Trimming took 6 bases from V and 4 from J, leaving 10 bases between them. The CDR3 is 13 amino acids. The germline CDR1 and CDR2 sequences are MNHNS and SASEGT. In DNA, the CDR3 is TGTGCCAGCAGCATCAGAAAAAATCAGCCCCAGCATTTT. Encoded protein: CASSIRKNQPQHF.

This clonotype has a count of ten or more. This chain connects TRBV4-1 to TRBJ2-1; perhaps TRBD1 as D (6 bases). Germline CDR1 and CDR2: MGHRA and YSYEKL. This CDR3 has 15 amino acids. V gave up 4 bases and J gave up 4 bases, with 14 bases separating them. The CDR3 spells CASSPGQFLYNEQFF. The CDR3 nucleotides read TGCGCCAGCAGCCCTGGACAGTTCCTTTACAATGAGCAGTTCTTC.

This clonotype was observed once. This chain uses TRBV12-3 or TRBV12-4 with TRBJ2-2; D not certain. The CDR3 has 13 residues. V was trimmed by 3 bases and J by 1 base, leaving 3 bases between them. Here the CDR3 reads CASSFKNTGELFF. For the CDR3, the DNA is TGTGCCAGCAGTTTCAAGAACACCGGGGAGCTGTTTTTT.

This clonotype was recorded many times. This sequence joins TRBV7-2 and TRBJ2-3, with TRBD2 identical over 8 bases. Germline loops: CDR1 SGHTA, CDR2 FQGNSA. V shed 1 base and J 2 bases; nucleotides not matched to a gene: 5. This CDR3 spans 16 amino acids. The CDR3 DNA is TGTGCCAGCAGCTTAGTCGCGACTAGCGTCACAGATACGCAGTATTTT. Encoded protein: CASSLVATSVTDTQYF.

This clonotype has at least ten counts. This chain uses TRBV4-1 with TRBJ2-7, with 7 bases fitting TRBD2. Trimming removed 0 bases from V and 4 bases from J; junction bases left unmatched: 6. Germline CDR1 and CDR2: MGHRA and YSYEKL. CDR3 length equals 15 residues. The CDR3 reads CASSQDRGVAYEQYF. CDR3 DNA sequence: TGCGCCAGCAGCCAAGATCGGGGGGTTGCGTACGAGCAGTACTTC.

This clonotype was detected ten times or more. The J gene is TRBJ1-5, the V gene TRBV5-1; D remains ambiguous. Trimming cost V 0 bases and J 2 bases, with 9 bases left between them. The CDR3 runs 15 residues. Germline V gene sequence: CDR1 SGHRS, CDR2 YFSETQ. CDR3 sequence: CASSLEPLGNQPQHF. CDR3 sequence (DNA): TGCGCCAGCAGCTTGGAACCCCTGGGCAATCAGCCCCAGCATTTT.

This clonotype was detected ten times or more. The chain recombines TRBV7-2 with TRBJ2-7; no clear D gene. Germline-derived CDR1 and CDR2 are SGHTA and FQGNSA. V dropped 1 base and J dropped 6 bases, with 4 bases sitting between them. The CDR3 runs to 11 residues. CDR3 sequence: CASSLVLEQYF. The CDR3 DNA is TGTGCCAGCAGCTTAGTACTCGAGCAGTACTTC.

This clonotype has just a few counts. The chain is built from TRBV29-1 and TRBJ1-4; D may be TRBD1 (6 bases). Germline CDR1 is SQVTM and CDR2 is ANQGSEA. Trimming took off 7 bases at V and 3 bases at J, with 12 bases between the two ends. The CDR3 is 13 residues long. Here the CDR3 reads CSGRDTPNEKLFF. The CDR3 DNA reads TGCAGCGGCCGGGACACGCCTAATGAAAAACTGTTTTTT.

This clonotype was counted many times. The CDR3 reads CSATHRGRAYEQYF. The CDR3 DNA sequence: TGCAGTGCTACCCACAGGGGGCGGGCCTACGAGCAGTACTTC. V gene TRBV20-1 combines with J gene TRBJ2-7, with 9 bases matching TRBD1. CDR1 is DFQATT and CDR2 is SNEGSKA in the germline V gene (reference sequence). The CDR3 contains 14 residues. The V segment lost 4 bases and the J segment 2 bases; nucleotides outside the gene matches: 6.

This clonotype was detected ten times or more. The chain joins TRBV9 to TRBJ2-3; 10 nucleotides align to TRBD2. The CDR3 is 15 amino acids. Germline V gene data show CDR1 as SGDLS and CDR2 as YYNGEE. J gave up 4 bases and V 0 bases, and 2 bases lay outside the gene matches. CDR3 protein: CASSVEAGGPDTQYF. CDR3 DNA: TGTGCCAGCAGCGTAGAAGCGGGGGGGCCAGATACGCAGTATTTT. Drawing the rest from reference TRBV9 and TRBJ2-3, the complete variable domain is DSGVTQTPKHLITATGQRVTLRCSPRSGDLSVYWYQQSLDQGLQFLIQYYNGEERAKGNILERFSAQQFPDLHSELNLSSLELGDSALYFCASSVEAGGPDTQYFGPGTRLTVL.

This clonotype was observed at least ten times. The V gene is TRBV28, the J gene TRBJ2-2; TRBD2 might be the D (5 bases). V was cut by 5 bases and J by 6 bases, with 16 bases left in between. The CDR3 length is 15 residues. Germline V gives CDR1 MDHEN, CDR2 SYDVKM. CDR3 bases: TGTGCCAGCAGTGCGTCCGGGCGGGCGGCCGGGGAGCTGTTTTTT. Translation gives CASSASGRAAGELFF. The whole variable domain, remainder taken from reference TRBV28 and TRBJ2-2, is DVKVTQSSRYLVKRTGEKVFLECVQDMDHENMFWYRQDPGLGLRLIYFSYDVKMKEKGDIPEGYSVSREKKERFSLILESASTNQTSMYLCASSASGRAAGELFFGEGSRLTVL.

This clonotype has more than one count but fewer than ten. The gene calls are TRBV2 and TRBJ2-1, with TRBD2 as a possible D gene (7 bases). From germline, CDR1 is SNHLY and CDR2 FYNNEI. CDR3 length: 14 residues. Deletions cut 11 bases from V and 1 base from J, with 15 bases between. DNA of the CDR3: TGTGCCGTCCGGGGGGCCCCGTCCTACAATGAGCAGTTCTTC. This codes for CAVRGAPSYNEQFF.

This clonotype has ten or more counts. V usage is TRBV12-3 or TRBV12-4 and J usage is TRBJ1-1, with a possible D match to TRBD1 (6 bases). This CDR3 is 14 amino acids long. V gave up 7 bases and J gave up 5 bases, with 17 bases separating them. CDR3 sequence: CASTPTGVATEAFF. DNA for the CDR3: TGTGCCAGCACCCCGACAGGAGTGGCGACTGAAGCTTTCTTT.

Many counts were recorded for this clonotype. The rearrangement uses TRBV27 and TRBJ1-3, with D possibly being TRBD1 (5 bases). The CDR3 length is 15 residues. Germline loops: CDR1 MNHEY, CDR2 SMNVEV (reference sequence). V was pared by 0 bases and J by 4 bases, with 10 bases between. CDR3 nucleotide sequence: TGTGCCAGCAGTTTATCGAGGGCAGGGGGAAACACCATATATTTT. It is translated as CASSLSRAGGNTIYF.

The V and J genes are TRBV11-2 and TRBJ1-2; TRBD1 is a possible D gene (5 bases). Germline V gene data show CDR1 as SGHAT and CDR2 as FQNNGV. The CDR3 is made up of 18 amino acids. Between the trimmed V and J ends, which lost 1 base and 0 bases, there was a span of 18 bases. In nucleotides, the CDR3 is TGTGCCAGCAGCTTAGTGGGGACCGGGACTGATTCTAACTATGGCTACACCTTC. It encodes CASSLVGTGTDSNYGYTF.

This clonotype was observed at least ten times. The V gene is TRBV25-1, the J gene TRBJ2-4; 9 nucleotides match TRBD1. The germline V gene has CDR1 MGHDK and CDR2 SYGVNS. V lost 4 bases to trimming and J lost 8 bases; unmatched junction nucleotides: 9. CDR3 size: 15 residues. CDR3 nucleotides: TGTGCCAGCAGTGCAGGGGGACAGGGAGGAGACATTCAGTACTTC. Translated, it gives CASSAGGQGGDIQYF.

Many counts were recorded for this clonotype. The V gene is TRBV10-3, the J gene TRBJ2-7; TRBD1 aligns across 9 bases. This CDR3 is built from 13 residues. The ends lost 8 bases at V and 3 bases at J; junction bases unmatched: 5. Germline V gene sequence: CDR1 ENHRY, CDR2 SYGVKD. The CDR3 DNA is TGTGCCATCGGAACGGGACAGGGCTACGAGCAGTACTTC. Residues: CAIGTGQGYEQYF.

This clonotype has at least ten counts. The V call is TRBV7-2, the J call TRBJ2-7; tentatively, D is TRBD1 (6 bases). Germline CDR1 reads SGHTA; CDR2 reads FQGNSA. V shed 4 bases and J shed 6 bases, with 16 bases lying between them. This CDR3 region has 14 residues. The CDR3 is CASSSSARGGEQYF. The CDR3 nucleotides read TGTGCCAGCAGCTCGTCGGCCAGGGGTGGCGAGCAGTACTTC.

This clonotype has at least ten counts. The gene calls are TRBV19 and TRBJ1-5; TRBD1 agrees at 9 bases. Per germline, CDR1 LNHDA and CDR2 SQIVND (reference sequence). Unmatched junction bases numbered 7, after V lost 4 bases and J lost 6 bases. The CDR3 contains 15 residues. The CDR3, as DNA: TGTGCCAGTAGTAGAGGGACAGGGTTCATTCAGCCCCAGCATTTT. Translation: CASSRGTGFIQPQHF.

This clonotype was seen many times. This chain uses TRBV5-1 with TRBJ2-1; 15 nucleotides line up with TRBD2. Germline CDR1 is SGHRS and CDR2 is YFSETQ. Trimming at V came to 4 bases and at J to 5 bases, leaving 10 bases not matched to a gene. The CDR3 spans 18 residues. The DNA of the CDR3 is TGCGCCAGCAGCCTTCCCGGGACTAGCGGGGGGAAGAACAATGAGCAGTTCTTC. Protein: CASSLPGTSGGKNNEQFF.